This T cell receptor (beta chain) was sequenced for a study of cytomegalovirus exposure and HLA in healthy donors. The study, taken as a whole, reports: A later analysis found first-cohort TCR clusters tended to co-occur in the roughly 120 validation repertoires. Under in vitro conditions, a few CMV-associated chains were confirmed as specific for CMV antigens. There were fewer than 200 TCR beta chains listed as cytomegalovirus-associated.

Regarding this clone: Its antigen is unidentified.

Germline lookup yields CDR1 SEHNR and CDR2 FQNEAQ (reference sequence). The CDR3 has 16 amino acids. Trimming took 5 bases from V and 5 from J; bases not matched to a gene: 14. TCRdb's copy holds only in-frame clones and misses some; the assay was immunoSEQ multiplex PCR. The table has approximately 100,000 clones, around 88% seen once. The study drew the donors from its approximately 120-subject validation cohort, separate from the roughly 700-subject first cohort. The sequenced sample was PBMCs. The chain is built from TRBV7-9 and TRBJ2-5; 7 nucleotides line up with TRBD1. This clonotype was sampled from a woman in her thirties in good health and CMV-seronegative. The chain's CDR3 is CASSLTRGRMRETQYF. The CDR3 DNA reads TGTGCCAGCAGCCTTACGAGGGGGCGCATGAGGGAGACCCAGTACTTC.